Following are 23 T cell receptor beta chains from one sample sequenced in a study of CD8+CD57+ T cells in acquired aplastic anemia. For CDR3 and TCR beta VDJ profiling, genomic DNA was the template used. TCRdb used MiXCR to reprocess the reads, holding one entry per CDR3 protein. The sample contains roughly 64,000 distinct CDR3 sequences, over 45% of which appear only once. Sequencing used sorted CD4+, CD8+, or CD8+CD57+ T cells (not recorded which) from PBMCs. Receptors were obtained from a human donor in good health, serving as a control.

This chain joins TRBV24-1 and TRBJ2-5; perhaps D is TRBD1 or TRBD2 (5 bases each). CDR1 and CDR2 from the germline V gene are KGHDR and SFDVKD. V lost 2 bases and J 7 bases, leaving 7 bases between the germline ends. The CDR3 has 12 amino acids. The CDR3 nucleotides read TGTGCCACCAGTGATTACGGGGCGACCCAGTACTTC. Translated, it gives CATSDYGATQYF.

This clonotype showed up many times. A much larger clone sits a single nucleotide away, making a read error possible. The J gene is TRBJ1-1, the V gene TRBV7-9; possible D gene TRBD1, 6 bases. The CDR3 is 14 amino acids. The V gene's germline CDR1 is SEHNR and CDR2 FQNEAQ (reference sequence). CDR3 in amino acids: CASSLAQGNTKAFF. DNA for the CDR3: TGTGCCAGCAGCTTAGCGCAGGGGAACACTAAAGCTTTCTTT.

V gene TRBV7-6 combines with J gene TRBJ1-1; tentative D call: TRBD1 (6 bases). The length of the CDR3 is 13 residues. In germline, CDR1 is SGHVS, CDR2 FNYEAQ. Trimming removed 5 bases at V and 4 bases at J, with 11 bases between. CDR3 amino acids: CASSLQGSTEAFF. DNA for the CDR3: TGTGCCAGCAGCCTACAGGGTAGCACTGAAGCTTTCTTT. Filled out from reference TRBV7-6 and TRBJ1-1, the complete variable domain reads GAGVSQSPRYKVTKRGQDVALRCDPISGHVSLYWYRQALGQGPEFLTYFNYEAQQDKSGLPNDRFSAERPEGSISTLTIQRTEQRDSAMYRCASSLQGSTEAFFGQGTRLTVV.

This chain connects TRBV14 to TRBJ1-3; D is possibly TRBD1 (5 bases). Germline loops: CDR1 SGHDN, CDR2 FVKESK. This CDR3 has 15 amino acids. Trimming left V 2 bases short and J 1 base short, with 9 bases between. The CDR3 loop reads CASSQQGSSGNTIYF. The DNA of the CDR3 is TGTGCCAGCAGCCAACAGGGTAGTTCTGGAAACACCATATATTTT. The whole variable domain, remainder taken from reference TRBV14 and TRBJ1-3, is EAGVTQFPSHSVIEKGQTVTLRCDPISGHDNLYWYRRVMGKEIKFLLHFVKESKQDESGMPNNRFLAERTGGTYSTLKVQPAELEDSGVYFCASSQQGSSGNTIYFGEGSWLTVV.

The genes are TRBV10-2 and TRBJ2-3, with 9 nucleotides matching TRBD1. J lost 3 bases, V lost 8 bases, and 12 bases had no gene match. The CDR3 has 16 residues. The V gene's germline CDR1 is WSHSY and CDR2 SAAADI. Here the CDR3 DNA reads TGCGCCAGCGGAGCATCACAGGGGGCAGGTACAGATACGCAGTATTTT. It codes for CASGASQGAGTDTQYF.

This clonotype has ten or more counts. The chain links TRBV6-1 to TRBJ2-1, with D possibly matching TRBD1 (7 bases). V lost 6 bases and J 4 bases, leaving 16 bases between the germline ends. The CDR3 is 15 amino acids. Germline values: CDR1 MNHNS, CDR2 SASEGT. CDR3 nucleotide sequence: TGTGCCAGCAGCCGCGCGGGACAGAGATACAATGAGCAGTTCTTC. Translated: CASSRAGQRYNEQFF.

The chain recombines TRBV24-1 with TRBJ2-7, with D unresolved. The CDR3 covers 12 residues. Deletions cut 7 bases from V and 1 base from J, with 7 bases between. The germline V gene encodes CDR1 KGHDR and CDR2 SFDVKD. The CDR3 DNA sequence: TGTGCCACCAGAGACCAATCCTACGAGCAGTACTTC. Its translation is CATRDQSYEQYF.

This clonotype was seen at least ten times. This chain links TRBV7-2 with TRBJ1-1; possibly TRBD1 for D (5 bases). CDR3 length: 14 residues. Looked up from germline, CDR1 is SGHTA and CDR2 is FQGNSA. Trimming took off 1 base at V and 3 bases at J, with 9 bases between the two ends. The CDR3 DNA reads as TGTGCCAGCAGCTTAGGGGGGGGGGACACTGAAGCTTTCTTT. Protein product: CASSLGGGDTEAFF.

This clonotype was seen only a few times. The chain links TRBV27 to TRBJ2-1, with TRBD2 as a possible D gene (5 bases). Germline values: CDR1 MNHEY, CDR2 SMNVEV (reference sequence). The CDR3 consists of 16 residues. Trimming removed 2 bases from V and 2 bases from J, with 13 bases in between. The DNA for the CDR3 is TGTGCCAGCAGTTTAAATTCCGGGAAAACCTACAATGAGCAGTTCTTC. Its translation: CASSLNSGKTYNEQFF.

This clonotype has just one count. This chain uses TRBV9 with TRBJ1-1; D perhaps matches TRBD1 (6 bases). V was cut by 3 bases and J by 0 bases, with 12 bases left in between. Germline assignment: CDR1 SGDLS and CDR2 YYNGEE. The CDR3 covers 15 residues. DNA of the CDR3: TGTGCCAGCAGCGACGGAACAGGGATGAACACTGAAGCTTTCTTT. Protein: CASSDGTGMNTEAFF.

This clonotype has only a few counts. CDR3 in DNA: TGCAGTGCCCGAGCCCTAGCGGGAGAGTACAATGAGCAGTTCTTC. Amino acids: CSARALAGEYNEQFF. This chain joins TRBV20-1 and TRBJ2-1; TRBD2 agrees at 10 bases. Germline-derived CDR1 and CDR2 are DFQATT and SNEGSKA (reference sequence). The junction had 9 bases not matched to a gene; V was cut back by 6 bases and J by 4 bases. The CDR3 extends over 15 amino acids.

This clonotype was observed once. A much more abundant neighbour one base away suggests this may be a read error. CDR3 DNA: TGTGCCAGCAGTGGAGGGTCAGGGGGGACTGAAAAACTGTTTTTT. Its translation: CASSGGSGGTEKLFF. V and J are TRBV6-1 and TRBJ1-4; 7 bases match TRBD1. Trimming took 4 bases from V and 7 from J; bases not matched to a gene: 9. Germline loops: CDR1 MNHNS, CDR2 SASEGT. The CDR3 extends over 15 amino acids.

Note on this clonotype: Possible read error: a much larger clone is one base away. The chain is built from TRBV27 and TRBJ2-1; D gene unclear. Germline loops: CDR1 MNHEY, CDR2 SMNVEV (reference sequence). This CDR3 is 13 amino acids long. With 5 bases removed from V and 3 bases from J, the gap between germline ends came to 8 bases. Here the CDR3 reads CASSLRGYNEQFF. In DNA, the CDR3 is TGTGCCAGCAGTCTCCGCGGCTACAATGAGCAGTTCTTC.

This clonotype was found a few times. The chain links TRBV24-1 to TRBJ2-3, with a weak D call TRBD2 (5 bases). The ends were cut back, 5 bases at V and 8 bases at J, with 22 bases in the middle. The CDR3 extends over 16 amino acids. Germline CDR1 KGHDR, CDR2 SFDVKD. CDR3 DNA: TGTGCCACCAGTGCCAGCATACAAGGGAGTGCGACTACGCAGTATTTT. Residues: CATSASIQGSATTQYF.

This clonotype was seen at least ten times. The chain employs TRBV3-1 and TRBJ1-1; D is undetermined. Trimming left V 4 bases short and J 1 base short, with 13 bases between. CDR1 is LGHDT and CDR2 is YNNKEL in the germline V gene (reference sequence). The CDR3 covers 15 residues. This CDR3 reads CASSPQGVPNTEAFF. The DNA of the CDR3 is TGTGCCAGCAGCCCCCAAGGAGTTCCGAACACTGAAGCTTTCTTT.

V is TRBV20-1 and J is TRBJ1-2; tentative D call: TRBD1 (5 bases). Trimming removed 6 bases from V and 3 bases from J, with 8 bases in between. The CDR3 covers 11 residues. Germline CDR1 is DFQATT and CDR2 is SNEGSKA (reference sequence). CDR3 DNA sequence: TGCAGTGCAGGGGTTGACTATGGCTACACCTTC. Protein sequence: CSAGVDYGYTF.

This clonotype was found many times. This chain connects TRBV30 to TRBJ2-2; no clear D gene. Germline lookup yields CDR1 GTSNPN and CDR2 SVGIG (reference sequence). The V and J ends lost 1 base and 6 bases respectively, with 3 bases between them. The CDR3 extends over 11 amino acids. The CDR3 loop reads CAWSGAGELFF. The CDR3 nucleotides read TGTGCCTGGAGTGGGGCCGGGGAGCTGTTTTTT.

This clonotype was observed a handful of times. The V gene is TRBV24-1, the J gene TRBJ2-5, with a tentative D call TRBD2 (6 bases). The CDR3 has 17 amino acids. CDR1 is KGHDR, CDR2 SFDVKD, per germline. Trimming removed 5 bases at V and 3 bases at J, with 21 bases between. This CDR3 is CATSGTDGGTLEETQYF. In DNA, the CDR3 is TGTGCCACCAGTGGGACGGATGGCGGGACGCTCGAAGAGACCCAGTACTTC.

This chain links TRBV19 with TRBJ1-2; the match to TRBD1 covers 7 bases. The length of the CDR3 is 14 residues. J gave up 0 bases and V 6 bases, and 4 bases lay outside the gene matches. Per germline, CDR1 LNHDA and CDR2 SQIVND (reference sequence). The CDR3 DNA is TGTGCCAGTAGATGGGACAGTTCTAACTATGGCTACACCTTC. Protein: CASRWDSSNYGYTF.

V usage is TRBV19 and J usage is TRBJ2-7; TRBD1 matches at 9 bases. The CDR3 covers 15 residues. J gave up 4 bases and V 5 bases, and 9 bases lay outside the gene matches. CDR1 and CDR2 (germline): LNHDA, SQIVND (reference sequence). In nucleotides, the CDR3 is TGTGCCAGTAGTCCGGGACAGGGAGGTTGTTACGAGCAGTACTTC. This gives the protein CASSPGQGGCYEQYF. Supplemented by reference TRBV19 and TRBJ2-7, the full variable domain reads DGGITQSPKYLFRKEGQNVTLSCEQNLNHDAMYWYRQDPGQGLRLIYYSQIVNDFQKGDIAEGYSVSREKKESFPLTVTSAQKNPTAFYLCASSPGQGGCYEQYFGPGTRLTVT.

The J gene is TRBJ2-1, the V gene TRBV2; TRBD1 might be the D (5 bases). V was pared by 8 bases and J by 5 bases, with 13 bases between. CDR3 length: 13 amino acids. The germline V gene encodes CDR1 SNHLY and CDR2 FYNNEI. For the CDR3, the DNA is TGTGCCAGCGGTGGGTGGACAAACAATGAGCAGTTCTTC. Translation gives CASGGWTNNEQFF.

The V gene is TRBV6-2 or TRBV6-3, the J gene TRBJ2-5; the D gene could be TRBD1 or TRBD2 (6 bases each). Germline values: CDR1 MNHEY, CDR2 SVGEGT. The CDR3 sequence is 15 residues long. The V and J ends lost 6 bases and 3 bases respectively, with 17 bases between them. CDR3 bases: TGTGCCAGCAGCCAGACTAGAGCAGGGGAAGAGACCCAGTACTTC. Translated, it gives CASSQTRAGEETQYF.

V usage is TRBV10-3 and J usage is TRBJ2-7; D gene uncertain. Per the germline V gene, CDR1 is ENHRY and CDR2 is SYGVKD. The CDR3 has 14 amino acids. Trimming took 0 bases from V and 2 from J, leaving 8 bases between them. Here the CDR3 reads CAISESVGTYEQYF. CDR3 coding DNA: TGTGCCATCAGTGAGTCGGTTGGTACCTACGAGCAGTACTTC.